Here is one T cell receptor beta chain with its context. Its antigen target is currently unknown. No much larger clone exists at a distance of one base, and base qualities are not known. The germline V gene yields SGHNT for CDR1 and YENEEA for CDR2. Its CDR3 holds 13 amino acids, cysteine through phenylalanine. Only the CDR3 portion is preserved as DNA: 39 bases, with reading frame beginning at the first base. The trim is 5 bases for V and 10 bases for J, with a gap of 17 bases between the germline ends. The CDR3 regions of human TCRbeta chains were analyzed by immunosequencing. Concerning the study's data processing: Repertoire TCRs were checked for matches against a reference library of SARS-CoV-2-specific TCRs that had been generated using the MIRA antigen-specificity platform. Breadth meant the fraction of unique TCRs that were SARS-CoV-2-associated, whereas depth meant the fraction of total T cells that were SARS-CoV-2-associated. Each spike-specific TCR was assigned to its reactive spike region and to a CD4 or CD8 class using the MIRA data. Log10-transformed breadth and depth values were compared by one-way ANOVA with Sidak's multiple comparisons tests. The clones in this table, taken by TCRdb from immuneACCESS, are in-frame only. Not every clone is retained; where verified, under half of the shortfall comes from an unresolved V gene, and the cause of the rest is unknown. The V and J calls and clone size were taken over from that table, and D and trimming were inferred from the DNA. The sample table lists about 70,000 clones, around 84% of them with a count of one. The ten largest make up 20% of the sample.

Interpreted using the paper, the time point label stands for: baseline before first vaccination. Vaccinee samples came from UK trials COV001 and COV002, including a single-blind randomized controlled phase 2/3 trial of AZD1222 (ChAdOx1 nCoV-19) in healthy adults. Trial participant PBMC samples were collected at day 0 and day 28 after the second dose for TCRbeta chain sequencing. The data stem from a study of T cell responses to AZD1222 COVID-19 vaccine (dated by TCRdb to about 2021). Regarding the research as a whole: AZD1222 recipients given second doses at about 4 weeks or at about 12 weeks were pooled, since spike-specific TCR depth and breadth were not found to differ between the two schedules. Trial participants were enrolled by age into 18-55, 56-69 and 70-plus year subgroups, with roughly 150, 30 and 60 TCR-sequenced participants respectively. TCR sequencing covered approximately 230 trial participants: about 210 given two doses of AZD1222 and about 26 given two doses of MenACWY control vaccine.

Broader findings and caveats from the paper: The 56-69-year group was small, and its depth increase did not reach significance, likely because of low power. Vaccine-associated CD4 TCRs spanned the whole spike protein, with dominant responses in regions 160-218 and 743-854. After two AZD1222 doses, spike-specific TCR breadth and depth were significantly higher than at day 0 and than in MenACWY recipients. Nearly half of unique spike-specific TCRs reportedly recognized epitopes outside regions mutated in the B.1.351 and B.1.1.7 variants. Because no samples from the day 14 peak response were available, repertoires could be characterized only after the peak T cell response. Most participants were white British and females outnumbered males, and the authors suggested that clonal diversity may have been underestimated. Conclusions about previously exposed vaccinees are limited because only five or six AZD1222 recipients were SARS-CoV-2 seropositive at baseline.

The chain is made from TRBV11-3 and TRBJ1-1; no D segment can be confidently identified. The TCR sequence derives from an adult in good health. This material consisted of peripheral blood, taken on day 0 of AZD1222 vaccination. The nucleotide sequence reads TGTGCCAGCAGCACCTTCGACAAGAACGGAGCTTTCTTT. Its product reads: CASSTFDKNGAFF. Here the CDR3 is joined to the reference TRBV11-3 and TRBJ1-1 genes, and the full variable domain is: EAGVVQSPRYKIIEKKQPVAFWCNPISGHNTLYWYLQNLGQGPELLIRYENEEAVDDSQLPKDRFSAERLKGVDSTLKIQPAELGDSAVYLCASSTFDKNGAFFGQGTRLTVV.